This T cell receptor (beta chain) was retrieved from a study of T-cell memory formation after mild COVID-19. Study-wide findings and caveats: Clones that shrank (day 15 to 85) were balanced CD4/CD8, whereas later expanders leaned CD4+.

Points on this clonotype: The antigen is unknown.

A 5'RACE reaction primed in the constant segment made cDNA libraries of TCR alpha and TCR beta, and these carried sample barcodes and UMIs. MiXCR, applied by TCRdb to the 5' RACE reads, yields one record per CDR3 protein. The sample lists about 390,000 distinct CDR3 sequences, about 21% occurring once. Sequenced material: PBMCs or a T cell subset sorted from them (not recorded which). This clonotype originated in an adult woman who had mild COVID-19 (a few samples of this study predate the infection). Cell type and time point are not known.

The CDR3, as DNA: TGTGCCAGCAGCTTAGCCGACTCGGTCTTCAATCAGCCCCAGCATTTT. It is translated as CASSLADSVFNQPQHF. This chain connects TRBV7-2 to TRBJ1-5; no clear D. V was shortened by 0 bases and J by 3 bases, with 12 bases between the two germline ends. This CDR3 region has 16 residues. The germline V gene encodes CDR1 SGHTA and CDR2 FQGNSA.